The 10 T cell receptor beta chains presented below share a single source sample, sequenced in a study of blood T cell repertoires in COVID-19. Here immunoSEQ multiplex PCR was the method, and the copy in TCRdb shows in-frame clones only, minus some. In the table there are roughly 320,000 clones, about nine tenths of which are singletons. Sequences were obtained from peripheral blood. The receptors shown here come from a woman between 45 and 65 years old with COVID-19, enrolled during active disease.

V gene TRBV5-1 combines with J gene TRBJ2-1; 15 bases agree with TRBD2. Unmatched junction bases numbered 2, after V lost 0 bases and J lost 7 bases. Germline CDR1 is SGHRS and CDR2 is YFSETQ. There are 16 residues in the CDR3. The CDR3 DNA sequence: TGCGCCAGCAGCTTGGGGGGACTAGCGGGAGGTAATGAGCAGTTCTTC. This codes for CASSLGGLAGGNEQFF.

The chain uses TRBV30 and TRBJ2-2, with a possible D match to TRBD2 (5 bases). The V gene lost 3 bases and the J gene lost 2 bases, with 10 bases spanning the gap. The CDR3 contains 14 residues. The germline V gene encodes CDR1 GTSNPN and CDR2 SVGIG (reference sequence). DNA of the CDR3: TGTGCCTGGAGCCTGGGGAGTAACACCGGGGAGCTGTTTTTT. Amino acid sequence: CAWSLGSNTGELFF.

This rearrangement joins TRBV18 to TRBJ2-3, with 13 positions matching TRBD2. The CDR3 length is 16 residues. Germline V gives CDR1 KGHSH, CDR2 LQKENI. J lost 4 bases, V lost 0 bases, and 1 base had no gene match. Here the CDR3 reads CASSPPGLAGSDTQYF. The CDR3 DNA reads TGTGCCAGCTCACCACCGGGACTAGCGGGATCAGATACGCAGTATTTT.

The chain uses TRBV5-4 and TRBJ2-3; 11 nucleotides agree with TRBD2. The CDR3 totals 14 residues. Trimming at V came to 7 bases and at J to 6 bases, leaving 7 bases not matched to a gene. Germline lookup yields CDR1 SGHNT and CDR2 YYREEE (reference sequence). In DNA, the CDR3 is TGTGCCAGCTCAGATACTAGCGGGAGTGATACGCAGTATTTT. It is translated as CASSDTSGSDTQYF.

The gene calls are TRBV2 and TRBJ2-4, with D maybe TRBD1 (5 bases). The CDR3 runs to 17 residues. The germline V and J ends were trimmed by 1 base and 3 bases, with 16 bases remaining between them. From germline, CDR1 is SNHLY and CDR2 FYNNEI. The CDR3 loop is CASSEERQMVGKNIQYF. DNA for the CDR3: TGTGCCAGCAGTGAAGAGAGACAGATGGTAGGCAAAAACATTCAGTACTTC.

The V gene is TRBV5-1, the J gene TRBJ2-1, with TRBD2 identical over 11 bases. There are 15 residues in the CDR3. Per the germline V gene, CDR1 is SGHRS and CDR2 is YFSETQ. Trimming at V came to 4 bases and at J to 3 bases, leaving 3 bases not matched to a gene. The CDR3: CASSGGLAGYNEQFF. CDR3 nucleotides: TGCGCCAGCAGCGGCGGACTAGCGGGCTACAATGAGCAGTTCTTC.

This chain uses TRBV7-2 with TRBJ1-5; D remains unclear. This CDR3 is built from 16 residues. The germline V gene encodes CDR1 SGHTA and CDR2 FQGNSA. The V end lost 2 bases, the J end lost 0 bases, and 11 bases lay between the germline ends. The CDR3, as DNA: TGTGCCAGCAGCTTATTCGGGGATTATAGCAATCAGCCCCAGCATTTT. Protein product: CASSLFGDYSNQPQHF. Filled out from reference TRBV7-2 and TRBJ1-5, the complete variable domain reads GAGVSQSPSNKVTEKGKDVELRCDPISGHTALYWYRQSLGQGLEFLIYFQGNSAPDKSGLPSDRFSAERTGGSVSTLTIQRTQQEDSAVYLCASSLFGDYSNQPQHFGDGTRLSIL.

This clone was detected only a few times. This chain uses TRBV27 with TRBJ2-5, with no clear D. V was cut by 7 bases and J by 5 bases, with 5 bases left in between. The CDR3 runs to 10 residues. The germline V gene has CDR1 MNHEY and CDR2 SMNVEV (reference sequence). The CDR3: CASIEETQYF. CDR3 DNA sequence: TGTGCCAGCATTGAGGAGACCCAGTACTTC.

V gene TRBV7-3 combines with J gene TRBJ1-1; D call uncertain. Per the germline V gene, CDR1 is SGHTA and CDR2 is FQGTGA. V was clipped by 3 bases and J by 1 base, with 6 bases between them. This CDR3 is 13 amino acids long. The CDR3 DNA reads as TGTGCCAGCAGCTTTGGAGAGAACACTGAAGCTTTCTTT. Protein: CASSFGENTEAFF. The whole variable domain, filled in from reference TRBV7-3 and TRBJ1-1, reads GAGVSQTPSNKVTEKGKYVELRCDPISGHTALYWYRQSLGQGPEFLIYFQGTGAADDSGLPNDRFFAVRPEGSVSTLKIQRTERGDSAVYLCASSFGENTEAFFGQGTRLTVV.

This clone showed up just once. Within the sample, other DNA sequences also encode this same CDR3. The chain employs TRBV9 and TRBJ2-7; 12 bases match TRBD1. Trimming took 0 bases from V and 4 from J; bases not matched to a gene: 2. This CDR3 region has 15 residues. From germline, CDR1 is SGDLS and CDR2 YYNGEE. CDR3 sequence (DNA): TGTGCCAGCAGCGTAGGGGACAGGGGGCTATACGAGCAGTACTTC. This gives the protein CASSVGDRGLYEQYF.